The 8 T cell receptor beta chains presented below share a single source sample, sequenced in a study of shared clonotypes between healthy human individuals (dated by TCRdb to about 2020). The library was obtained by the immunoSEQ multiplex PCR assay. Drawn from immuneACCESS, this table holds only the in-frame rearrangements with V and J called that TCRdb kept. Clones are partly lost; checked studies trace under half to an unresolved V gene and leave the rest unexplained. Across this sample there are around 560,000 clones, with 90% to 95% seen only once. Around 0.12% of the sample is in the top ten clones. CD8 naive samples were CD45RO-negative cells positively selected for CCR7, giving a CD45RA+CCR7+ population that excluded TemRA cells. The specimen sequenced was naive CD8+ T cells sorted from blood. The meaning of the sample's cell subset or site label: CD45RA+CCR7+. These TCRs come from a woman under 40 in good health.

The chain employs TRBV15 and TRBJ2-7; the D gene could be TRBD1 or TRBD2 (5 bases each). This CDR3 is 14 amino acids long. Trimming stripped 0 bases from V and 2 bases from J, with 8 bases between. Germline assignment: CDR1 LNHNV and CDR2 YYDKDF (reference sequence). The CDR3 spells CATSRDRGAYEQYF. The CDR3 DNA sequence: TGTGCCACCAGCAGAGATAGGGGAGCCTACGAGCAGTACTTC.

CDR3 protein: CASTNLLAGGGETQYF. In DNA, the CDR3 is TGTGCCAGCACAAACCTCCTAGCGGGAGGGGGGGAGACCCAGTACTTC. The chain has TRBV11-1 and TRBJ2-5; TRBD2 matches at 12 bases. The CDR3 runs to 16 residues. The germline V gene has CDR1 SGHAT and CDR2 FQDESV (reference sequence). V lost 7 bases to trimming and J lost 5 bases; unmatched junction nucleotides: 11.

The count of this clone is one. The CDR3 reads CASSLALRVGYEQYF. The CDR3 DNA reads TGTGCCAGCAGTTTAGCTTTGCGGGTAGGCTACGAGCAGTACTTC. This rearrangement joins TRBV27 to TRBJ2-7, with D possibly being TRBD2 (5 bases). Germline CDR1 is MNHEY and CDR2 is SMNVEV (reference sequence). V lost 2 bases and J lost 3, with 14 bases in between. The CDR3 covers 15 residues.

The V gene is TRBV27, the J gene TRBJ2-1; 9 bases agree with TRBD2. CDR3 size: 15 residues. V lost 3 bases and J lost 9; bases outside the gene matches: 9. Germline V gene data show CDR1 as MNHEY and CDR2 as SMNVEV (reference sequence). The CDR3 DNA reads TGTGCCAGCAGTTTTGTAGCGGGAGTCTCCTTTGAGCAGTTCTTC. Protein sequence: CASSFVAGVSFEQFF.

The table lists this clone with a few counts. V is TRBV7-3 and J is TRBJ2-5, with D perhaps matching TRBD2 (6 bases). The V end lost 5 bases, the J end lost 5 bases, and 18 bases lay between the germline ends. The CDR3 spans 15 residues. In germline, CDR1 is SGHTA, CDR2 FQGTGA. CDR3 DNA: TGTGCCAGCAGCAAGGGAGGAGTGGATGGCGAGACCCAGTACTTC. It yields the protein CASSKGGVDGETQYF.

This rearrangement joins TRBV29-1 to TRBJ1-2; no clear D. This CDR3 comprises 17 residues. Trimming took off 0 bases at V and 10 bases at J, with 27 bases between the two ends. Per germline, CDR1 SQVTM and CDR2 ANQGSEA. The CDR3 here is CSVEDKLMEGGKGPYTF. The CDR3 DNA follows: TGCAGCGTTGAAGATAAGTTGATGGAGGGAGGGAAGGGTCCCTACACCTTC.

The table lists this clone with a count of one. This chain links TRBV9 with TRBJ1-2, with 10 bases aligning to TRBD1. The junction had 5 bases not matched to a gene; V was cut back by 4 bases and J by 2 bases. Germline lookup yields CDR1 SGDLS and CDR2 YYNGEE. CDR3 length: 15 amino acids. In nucleotides, the CDR3 is TGTGCCAGCAGCAACCGGGACAGGGGCAACTATGGCTACACCTTC. This translates into CASSNRDRGNYGYTF.

This chain joins TRBV4-1 and TRBJ1-1; 11 bases are a match to TRBD1. The CDR3 is 15 amino acids. From germline, CDR1 is MGHRA and CDR2 YSYEKL. J lost 6 bases, V lost 3 bases, and 6 bases had no gene match. CDR3 coding DNA: TGCGCCAGCAGCCAGCCGGACAGGGGGCTGTCTGAAGCTTTCTTT. This sequence encodes CASSQPDRGLSEAFF.